These 9 T cell receptor beta chains came from one sample sequenced in a study of identical twins. In TCRdb, the 5' RACE reads were re-called with MiXCR into one record per CDR3 protein. The sample shows about 790,000 distinct CDR3 sequences, 15% to 20% of them seen only once. The same sample was also studied in work on T cells expressing NK-cell markers.

The material sequenced was PBMCs. The receptors come from a woman younger than 30 in good health.

This clonotype has only one observation. This chain uses TRBV6-5 with TRBJ2-3; tentatively, D is TRBD1 or TRBD2 (6 bases each). V shed 2 bases and J shed 1 base, with 13 bases lying between them. This CDR3 comprises 16 residues. The germline gives CDR1 MNHEY, CDR2 SVGAGI. The CDR3 sequence: CASSYGSEGGTDTQYF. CDR3 coding DNA: TGTGCCAGCAGTTACGGTTCGGAGGGGGGCACAGATACGCAGTATTTT.

The table lists this clonotype with a few counts. The rearrangement joins TRBV10-1 to TRBJ2-5; 9 bases agree with TRBD1. Unmatched junction bases numbered 5, after V lost 0 bases and J lost 6 bases. CDR1 WNHNN and CDR2 SYGVQD come from the germline V gene (reference sequence). The CDR3 covers 15 residues. This CDR3 reads CASSESGQGRQTQYF. The CDR3 bases are TGCGCCAGCAGTGAGTCTGGACAGGGGAGACAGACCCAGTACTTC.

This clonotype was seen a handful of times. The chain carries TRBV5-8 and TRBJ1-3; D gene ambiguous. The CDR3 spans 14 residues. The V and J ends lost 3 bases and 0 bases respectively, with 7 bases between them. Germline V gene lookup returns CDR1 SGHTS and CDR2 YDEGEE. CDR3 DNA: TGTGCCAGCAGCTGGGCAGCCTCTGGAAACACCATATATTTT. Encoded protein: CASSWAASGNTIYF.

This clonotype was counted between two and nine times. The genes are TRBV5-1 and TRBJ2-1; 7 nucleotides match TRBD1. In germline, CDR1 is SGHRS, CDR2 YFSETQ. The CDR3 is made up of 14 amino acids. Germline trimming cut 0 bases from V and 5 bases from J; bases unmatched to any gene: 2. This CDR3 reads CASSLVGQDNEQFF. In DNA, the CDR3 is TGCGCCAGCAGCTTGGTCGGACAGGACAATGAGCAGTTCTTC.

Only a few counts were recorded for this clonotype. The V call is TRBV12-3 or TRBV12-4, the J call TRBJ2-1; D might be TRBD2 (6 bases). The CDR3 consists of 16 residues. Trimming left V 3 bases short and J 6 bases short, with 18 bases between. CDR3 region: CASSFYLGERANEQFF. The CDR3 DNA reads as TGTGCCAGCAGTTTTTACCTTGGGGAGCGGGCCAATGAGCAGTTCTTC.

The chain links TRBV29-1 to TRBJ2-5, with D possibly being TRBD1 or TRBD2 (5 bases each). Germline V CDR1 and CDR2: SQVTM, ANQGSEA. V lost 4 bases to trimming and J lost 3 bases, with 9 bases between them. The CDR3 has 12 amino acids. The CDR3 sequence is CSVVGAEETQYF. Here the CDR3 DNA reads TGCAGCGTTGTCGGGGCGGAAGAGACCCAGTACTTC.

The rearrangement joins TRBV2 to TRBJ2-2; TRBD1 aligns across 9 bases. The CDR3 loop spans 16 amino acids. The J segment lost 0 bases and the V segment lost 10 bases, leaving 9 bases of the junction unmatched. Per germline, CDR1 SNHLY and CDR2 FYNNEI. In DNA form, the CDR3 reads TGTGCCACTGACCCGGGACAGGGCACGAACACCGGGGAGCTGTTTTTT. Protein sequence: CATDPGQGTNTGELFF. Filled out from reference TRBV2 and TRBJ2-2, the complete variable domain reads EPEVTQTPSHQVTQMGQEVILRCVPISNHLYFYWYRQILGQKVEFLVSFYNNEISEKSEIFDDQFSVERPDGSNFTLKIRSTKLEDSAMYFCATDPGQGTNTGELFFGEGSRLTVL.

The chain joins TRBV12-3 or TRBV12-4 to TRBJ2-2, with 8 bases fitting TRBD2. The CDR3 covers 19 residues. The V gene end was trimmed by 7 bases and the J gene end by 1 base; junction bases not matched to a gene: 17. CDR3 nucleotides: TGTGCCAGCACCTCCTGGGGCGGGGGGCACCCCATGAACACCGGGGAGCTGTTTTTT. It is translated as CASTSWGGGHPMNTGELFF.

V gene TRBV5-1 combines with J gene TRBJ2-3; 7 bases are a match to TRBD2. Trimming cost V 0 bases and J 3 bases; bases outside gene matches: 4. Germline V lookup: CDR1 SGHRS, CDR2 YFSETQ. This CDR3 has 15 residues. This CDR3 reads CASSLAHGGTDTQYF. CDR3 bases: TGCGCCAGCAGCTTGGCCCACGGGGGGACAGATACGCAGTATTTT.